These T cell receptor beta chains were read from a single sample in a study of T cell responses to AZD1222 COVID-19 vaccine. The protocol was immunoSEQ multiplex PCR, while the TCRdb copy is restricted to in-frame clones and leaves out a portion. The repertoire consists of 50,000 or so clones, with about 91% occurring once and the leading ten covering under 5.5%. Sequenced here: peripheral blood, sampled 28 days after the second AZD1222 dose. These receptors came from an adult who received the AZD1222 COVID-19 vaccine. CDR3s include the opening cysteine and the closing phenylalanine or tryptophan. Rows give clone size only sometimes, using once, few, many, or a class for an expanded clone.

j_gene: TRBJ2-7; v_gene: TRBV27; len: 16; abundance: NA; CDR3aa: CASSPLFWDSSYEQYF
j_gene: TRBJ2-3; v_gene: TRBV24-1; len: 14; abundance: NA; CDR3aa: CATSDGRDTDTQYF
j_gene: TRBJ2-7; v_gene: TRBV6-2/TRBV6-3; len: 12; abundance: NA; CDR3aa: CASSFGFYEQYF
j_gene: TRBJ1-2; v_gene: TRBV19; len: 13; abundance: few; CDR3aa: CASSTTVNYGYTF
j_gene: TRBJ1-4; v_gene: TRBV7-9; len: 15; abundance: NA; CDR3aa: CASSLFSGEIEKLFF
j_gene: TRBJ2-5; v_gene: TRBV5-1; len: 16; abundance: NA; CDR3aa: CASSSLGLAGQETQYF
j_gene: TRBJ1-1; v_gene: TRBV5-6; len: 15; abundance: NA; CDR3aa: CASSLLAASDTEAFF
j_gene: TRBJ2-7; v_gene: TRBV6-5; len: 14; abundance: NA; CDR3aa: CASSYSGRDYEQYF
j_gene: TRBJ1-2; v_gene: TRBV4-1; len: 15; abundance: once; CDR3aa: CASSQAAGQGGGYTF
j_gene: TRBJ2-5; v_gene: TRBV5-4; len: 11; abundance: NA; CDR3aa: CASSSQETQYF
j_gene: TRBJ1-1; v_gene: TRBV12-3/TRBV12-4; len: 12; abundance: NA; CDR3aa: CASTDRGTEAFF
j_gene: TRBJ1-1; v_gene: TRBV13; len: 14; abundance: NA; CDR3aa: CASSGGTANTEAFF
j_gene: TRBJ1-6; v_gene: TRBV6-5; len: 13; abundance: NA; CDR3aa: CASSSSHNSPLHF
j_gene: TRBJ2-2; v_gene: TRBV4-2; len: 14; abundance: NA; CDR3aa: CASSREKGAGELFF
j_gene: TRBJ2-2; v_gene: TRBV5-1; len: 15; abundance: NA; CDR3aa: CASSLGPPDTGELFF
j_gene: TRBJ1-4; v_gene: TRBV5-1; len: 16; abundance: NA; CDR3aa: CASSLGQHTTNEKLFF
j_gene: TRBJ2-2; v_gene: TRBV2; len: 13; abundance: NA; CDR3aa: CASSDTYTGELFF
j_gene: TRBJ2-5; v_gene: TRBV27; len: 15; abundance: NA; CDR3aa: CASSFAPGASETQYF
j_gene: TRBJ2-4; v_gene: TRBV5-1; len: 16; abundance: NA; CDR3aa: CASSFGQSPAKNIQYF